One sample yielded the 8 T cell receptor beta chains listed below, sequenced in a study of cytomegalovirus exposure and HLA in healthy donors. PCR used 60 Vbeta primers and 13 Jbeta primers. TCRdb keeps only in-frame clones here, not all; method: immunoSEQ multiplex PCR. This sample's clone table lists some 84,000 clones. Source material: PBMCs. The receptor source for this set is a man in his fifties in good health and CMV-seronegative.

This chain joins TRBV7-2 and TRBJ1-5; no reliable D call. V dropped 5 bases and J dropped 4 bases, with 6 bases sitting between them. The germline V gene encodes CDR1 SGHTA and CDR2 FQGNSA. This CDR3 is built from 12 residues. For the CDR3, the DNA is TGTGCCAGCAGCACATATAATCAGCCCCAGCATTTT. Amino acids: CASSTYNQPQHF.

J is TRBJ1-2 and V is TRBV21-1; the DNA was not used to check the table's D call, TRBD1. TRBV21-1 is listed as a pseudogene. CDR3 length: 16 residues. CDR3 sequence: CASSKPWQGAHYGYTF. CDR3 bases: TGTGCCAGCAGCAAACCCTGGCAGGGGGCCCACTATGGCTACACCTTC.

CDR3 nucleotide sequence: TGTGCCACCAGCCTGAATGAGGGCAATCAGCCCCAGCATTTT. Encoded protein: CATSLNEGNQPQHF. This chain links TRBV15 with TRBJ1-5; D ambiguous. Germline values: CDR1 LNHNV, CDR2 YYDKDF (reference sequence). V was cut by 5 bases and J by 2 bases, with 10 bases left in between. This CDR3 spans 14 amino acids.

CDR3 loop: CASSQENGGAETDTQYF. The CDR3 DNA reads as TGCGCCAGCAGCCAAGAAAACGGGGGGGCTGAGACAGATACGCAGTATTTT. The chain carries TRBV4-1 and TRBJ2-3; 8 nucleotides agree with TRBD2. Germline V gene data show CDR1 as MGHRA and CDR2 as YSYEKL. V dropped 0 bases and J dropped 3; count of bases not matched to a gene: 8. The CDR3 extends over 17 amino acids.

The gene calls are TRBV29-1 and TRBJ1-1; D is uncertain. The V end was cut by 5 bases, the J end by 1 base, with 5 bases between. Per germline, CDR1 SQVTM and CDR2 ANQGSEA. The CDR3 spans 11 residues. As DNA, the CDR3 is TGCAGCGTTAACAGGAACACTGAAGCTTTCTTT. Translation: CSVNRNTEAFF.

This chain joins TRBV28 and TRBJ2-5; tentative D call: TRBD1 (6 bases). V was cut by 3 bases and J by 0 bases, with 8 bases left in between. CDR1 and CDR2 from the germline V gene are MDHEN and SYDVKM. This CDR3 contains 14 residues. The CDR3 nucleotides read TGTGCCAGCAGTTTCGACAGGTACCAAGAGACCCAGTACTTC. Amino acids: CASSFDRYQETQYF.

The genes are TRBV28 and TRBJ1-1; D remains ambiguous. Germline lookup yields CDR1 MDHEN and CDR2 SYDVKM. The CDR3 is made up of 15 amino acids. V was shortened by 2 bases and J by 1 base, with 11 bases between the two germline ends. Here the CDR3 reads CASSLAGSGNTEAFF. The CDR3 DNA reads TGTGCCAGCAGTTTAGCGGGGAGTGGGAACACTGAAGCTTTCTTT. Combining the CDR3 with reference TRBV28 and TRBJ1-1 gives the whole variable domain DVKVTQSSRYLVKRTGEKVFLECVQDMDHENMFWYRQDPGLGLRLIYFSYDVKMKEKGDIPEGYSVSREKKERFSLILESASTNQTSMYLCASSLAGSGNTEAFFGQGTRLTVV.

The CDR3: CASSLARGQGDEKLFF. The CDR3 nucleotides read TGTGCCAGCAGCTTAGCAAGGGGACAGGGGGATGAAAAACTGTTTTTT. The J gene is TRBJ1-4, the V gene TRBV7-9, with 11 bases that match TRBD1. With 0 bases clipped from V and 6 bases from J, the junction kept 3 bases outside the gene matches. The CDR3 runs to 16 residues. Germline assignment: CDR1 SEHNR and CDR2 FQNEAQ (reference sequence). Full variable domain (outside the CDR3, taken from reference TRBV7-9 and TRBJ1-4): DTGVSQNPRHKITKRGQNVTFRCDPISEHNRLYWYRQTLGQGPEFLTYFQNEAQLEKSRLLSDRFSAERPKGSFSTLEIQRTEQGDSAMYLCASSLARGQGDEKLFFGSGTQLSVL.